The present T cell receptor beta chain was sequenced within a study of shared clonotypes between healthy human individuals. Study results and caveats: Sampling involved blood alone; tissue repertoires likely differ. Clonotype sharing among donors, it was expected, would be affected by sequencing depth.

Trimming stripped 4 bases from V and 0 bases from J, with 14 bases between. CDR3 size: 15 residues. Germline CDR1 is SGHRS and CDR2 is YFSETQ. On this clone: The antigen is undetermined.

Study donors comprised healthy, HIV-negative adults devoid of recent acute infection or vaccination. Deep-level settings were used for running the assay. Profiling relied on immunoSEQ multiplex PCR, and the TCRdb table lists in-frame clones only, not all of them. The sample lists roughly 500,000 clones, approximately 80% occurring once. Source material: PBMCs. The rearrangement links TRBV5-1 to TRBJ2-7; D remains ambiguous. This clonotype originated in a woman in her 40s in good health. Some clones in this sample may be carry-over from other donors' samples. The CDR3 is CASSPDAWGSYEQYF. DNA for the CDR3: TGCGCCAGCAGCCCTGACGCCTGGGGCTCCTACGAGCAGTACTTC.